Below, 4 T cell receptor beta chains from the same sample are listed, as sequenced in a study of immune evolution from preneoplasia to lung adenocarcinoma. Libraries were prepared by immunoSEQ multiplex PCR; TCRdb keeps only in-frame clonotypes and omits some of them. The data show around 2,500 clones, about 84% seen once. The sample consisted of FFPE lung adenocarcinoma in situ tissue. These receptors all come from a person aged 65 to 79 with lung adenocarcinoma.

The chain has TRBV5-6 and TRBJ2-3, with D possibly matching TRBD2 (6 bases). The V end was cut by 0 bases, the J end by 3 bases, with 8 bases between. Germline V gives CDR1 SGHDT, CDR2 YYEEEE. The CDR3 contains 14 residues. CDR3 nucleotide sequence: TGTGCCAGCAGCTTGGGCGGGAAAACAGATACGCAGTATTTT. Amino acid sequence: CASSLGGKTDTQYF. Drawing the rest from reference TRBV5-6 and TRBJ2-3, the complete variable domain is DAGVTQSPTHLIKTRGQQVTLRCSPKSGHDTVSWYQQALGQGPQFIFQYYEEEERQRGNFPDRFSGHQFPNYSSELNVNALLLGDSALYLCASSLGGKTDTQYFGPGTRLTVL.

Note on this clone: This specimen includes other DNA sequences encoding the same CDR3. The chain combines TRBV28 with TRBJ2-1, with TRBD2 identical over 9 bases. Unmatched junction bases numbered 7, after V lost 9 bases and J lost 4 bases. CDR3 size: 14 residues. Germline CDR1 and CDR2: MDHEN and SYDVKM. CDR3 sequence (DNA): TGTGCCAGTATCTTGACTAGCGGATACAATGAGCAGTTCTTC. Encoded protein: CASILTSGYNEQFF.

The chain has TRBV5-4 and TRBJ2-7; perhaps TRBD1 as D (6 bases). The CDR3 totals 16 residues. Germline V CDR1 and CDR2: SGHNT, YYREEE (reference sequence). Trimming removed 4 bases from V and 6 bases from J, with 23 bases in between. The CDR3 sequence is CASSGGPGQSLSEQYF. The CDR3 coding sequence is TGTGCCAGCAGCGGGGGACCGGGACAATCCCTATCCGAGCAGTACTTC.

This chain links TRBV5-4 with TRBJ2-5; D remains unclear. The germline V gene has CDR1 SGHNT and CDR2 YYREEE (reference sequence). Trimming left V 4 bases short and J 2 bases short, with 15 bases between. The CDR3 is made up of 15 amino acids. The CDR3 DNA reads TGTGCCAGCAGCCTTCCCTCGACAAGGCAAGAGACCCAGTACTTC. This encodes CASSLPSTRQETQYF.